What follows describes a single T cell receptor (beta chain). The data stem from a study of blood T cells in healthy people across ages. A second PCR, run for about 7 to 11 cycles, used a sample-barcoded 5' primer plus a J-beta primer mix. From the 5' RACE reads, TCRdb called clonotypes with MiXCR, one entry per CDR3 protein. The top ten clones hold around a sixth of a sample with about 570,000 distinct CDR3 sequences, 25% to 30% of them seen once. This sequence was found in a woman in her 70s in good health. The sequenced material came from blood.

CDR3 coding DNA: TGTGCCACCAGTGAGGCCCCGACAGGGGGTGGCCTGGGGTCCTACAATGAGCAGTTCTTC. It encodes CATSEAPTGGGLGSYNEQFF. The chain carries TRBV24-1 and TRBJ2-1, with 9 nucleotides matching TRBD1. Trimming cost V 4 bases and J 1 base; bases outside gene matches: 16. The length of the CDR3 is 20 residues. Germline CDR1 is KGHDR and CDR2 is SFDVKD.